This entry is about one T cell receptor (beta chain). Its antigen is not identified. Germline is not matched at one junction end, which may reflect a read error. A modified ARM-PCR protocol with three rounds of nested PCR amplified TCRbeta. MiXCR, applied by TCRdb to the multiplex PCR reads, yields one record per CDR3 protein. The repertoire holds roughly 140,000 distinct CDR3 sequences, with roughly 70% as singletons. The template was RNA from unsorted bulk tissue. Between August and November 2014, newly diagnosed, chemotherapy-naive lung cancer patients underwent thoracic surgery in China. Per the germline V gene, CDR1 is DFQATT and CDR2 is SNEGSKA (reference sequence). CDR3 length: 12 residues. This entry belongs to a study of tumor and adjacent non-tumor tissue in lung cancer. Across the whole study: Patients comprised about a dozen adenocarcinoma, 2 squamous cell carcinoma and 1 small cell lung cancer. General observations from the study: Normal lung showed higher cumulative top 100 clone frequency than tumor. Tumor tissue had significantly higher TCR diversity than normal lung.

What was sequenced was lung tumor tissue. This chain connects TRBV20-1 to TRBJ2-5; no definite D call. The sequence was obtained from a man aged 55 to 69 with small cell lung cancer. CDR3 nucleotide sequence: TGCAGTGCTAGGAGGCACCAAGTGACCCAGTACTTC. Translation: CSARRHQVTQYF.